The 8 T cell receptor beta chains below all came from one sample that was sequenced in a study of blood T cell repertoires in COVID-19. Assay: immunoSEQ multiplex PCR; the TCRdb copy retains only in-frame clones and omits some. Among over 200,000 clones listed, over 70% were seen once. Sequenced material: PBMCs or T cells enriched from blood (not recorded which). These receptors were collected from a woman aged 30 to 39 who had been exposed to COVID-19.

The chain is built from TRBV2 and TRBJ1-5; 7 bases line up with TRBD1. Germline V lookup: CDR1 SNHLY, CDR2 FYNNEI. This CDR3 region has 14 residues. Germline trimming cut 7 bases from V and 4 bases from J; bases unmatched to any gene: 7. Here the CDR3 DNA reads TGTGCCAGCAATCGGGGACAGCATAATCAGCCCCAGCATTTT. This sequence encodes CASNRGQHNQPQHF.

The genes are TRBV5-1 and TRBJ2-5, with 13 nucleotides matching TRBD2. V dropped 4 bases and J dropped 1; count of bases not matched to a gene: 4. Germline CDR1 SGHRS, CDR2 YFSETQ. CDR3 size: 16 residues. CDR3 sequence: CASSMGLAGPQETQYF. The CDR3 coding sequence is TGCGCCAGCAGCATGGGACTAGCGGGGCCCCAAGAGACCCAGTACTTC.

The chain employs TRBV14 and TRBJ2-3, with 9 bases that match TRBD1. The germline CDR1 and CDR2 sequences are SGHDN and FVKESK. The CDR3 loop spans 16 amino acids. V lost 3 bases and J lost 2; bases outside the gene matches: 6. DNA of the CDR3: TGTGCCAGCAGCCATCGACAGGGGGGAAACACAGATACGCAGTATTTT. Translated, it gives CASSHRQGGNTDTQYF.

The V gene is TRBV7-9, the J gene TRBJ2-2; 14 nucleotides match TRBD2. The CDR3 consists of 17 residues. The germline gives CDR1 SEHNR, CDR2 FQNEAQ (reference sequence). The V segment lost 4 bases and the J segment 6 bases; nucleotides outside the gene matches: 7. Here the CDR3 DNA reads TGTGCCAGCAGCTCCCCCGGACTAGCGGGAGGACCCGGGGAGCTGTTTTTT. As protein: CASSSPGLAGGPGELFF.

The chain is built from TRBV11-2 and TRBJ2-1, with 9 bases matching TRBD1. CDR1 is SGHAT and CDR2 is FQNNGV in the germline V gene. Trimming at V came to 6 bases and at J to 5 bases, leaving 11 bases not matched to a gene. The CDR3 loop spans 16 amino acids. The chain's CDR3 is CASRQPPGQGHNEQFF. The CDR3 DNA reads TGTGCCAGCAGACAACCTCCGGGACAGGGCCACAATGAGCAGTTCTTC.

The chain has TRBV5-6 and TRBJ1-2, with D hard to call. CDR1 SGHDT and CDR2 YYEEEE come from the germline V gene. V was pared by 4 bases and J by 8 bases, with 15 bases between. The CDR3 runs 13 residues. CDR3 protein: CASSRSGTGGYTF. The DNA of the CDR3 is TGTGCCAGCAGCCGCTCAGGTACTGGGGGCTACACCTTC.

The table lists this clone with a count of one. The chain has TRBV7-2 and TRBJ2-1; 8 bases fit TRBD2. The CDR3 extends over 15 amino acids. The germline V gene encodes CDR1 SGHTA and CDR2 FQGNSA. Germline trimming cut 1 base from V and 4 bases from J; bases unmatched to any gene: 3. The CDR3 loop is CASSLVAGPYNEQFF. The CDR3 DNA reads TGTGCCAGCAGCTTAGTAGCGGGACCTTACAATGAGCAGTTCTTC. The variable domain in full, completed from reference TRBV7-2 and TRBJ2-1, reads GAGVSQSPSNKVTEKGKDVELRCDPISGHTALYWYRQSLGQGLEFLIYFQGNSAPDKSGLPSDRFSAERTGGSVSTLTIQRTQQEDSAVYLCASSLVAGPYNEQFFGPGTRLTVL.

V usage is TRBV5-6 and J usage is TRBJ1-2; D is possibly TRBD1 (6 bases). This CDR3 contains 12 residues. V was clipped by 4 bases and J by 7 bases, with 11 bases between them. CDR1 is SGHDT and CDR2 is YYEEEE in the germline V gene. CDR3 residues: CASSLQGVGYTF. The CDR3 nucleotides read TGTGCCAGCAGCCTACAGGGAGTTGGCTACACCTTC.